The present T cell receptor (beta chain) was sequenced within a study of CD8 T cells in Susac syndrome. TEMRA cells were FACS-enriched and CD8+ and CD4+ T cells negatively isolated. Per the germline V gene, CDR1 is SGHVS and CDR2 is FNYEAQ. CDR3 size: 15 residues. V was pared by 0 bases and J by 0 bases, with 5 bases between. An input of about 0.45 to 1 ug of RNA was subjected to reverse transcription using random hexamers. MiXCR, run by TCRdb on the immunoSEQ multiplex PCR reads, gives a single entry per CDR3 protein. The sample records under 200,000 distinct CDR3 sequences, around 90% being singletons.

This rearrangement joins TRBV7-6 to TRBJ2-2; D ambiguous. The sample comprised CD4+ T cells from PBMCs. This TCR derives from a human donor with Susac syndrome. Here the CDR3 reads CASSLAGSNTGELFF. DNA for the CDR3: TGTGCCAGCAGCTTAGCGGGGTCGAACACCGGGGAGCTGTTTTTT. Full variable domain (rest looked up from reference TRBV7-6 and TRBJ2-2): GAGVSQSPRYKVTKRGQDVALRCDPISGHVSLYWYRQALGQGPEFLTYFNYEAQQDKSGLPNDRFSAERPEGSISTLTIQRTEQRDSAMYRCASSLAGSNTGELFFGEGSRLTVL.